The next 9 T cell receptor beta chains were all read from a single sample in a study of blood T cell repertoires in COVID-19. Assay: immunoSEQ multiplex PCR; the TCRdb copy retains only in-frame clones and omits some. The repertoire holds about 290,000 clones, with around four fifths as singletons. Sequences were obtained from peripheral blood. The receptors were sampled from a woman aged 45-65 years with active or convalescent COVID-19.

The chain recombines TRBV3-1 (or the pseudogene TRBV3-2) with TRBJ2-1; D is unresolved. Trimming cost V 4 bases and J 0 bases, with 10 bases left between them. CDR1 LGHDT and CDR2 YNNKEL come from the germline V gene (reference sequence). CDR3 size: 15 residues. The chain's CDR3 is CASSPLPSSYNEQFF. The CDR3 region has the DNA TGTGCCAGCAGCCCGTTACCCAGCTCCTACAATGAGCAGTTCTTC.

This clone was seen more than once but under ten times. V and J are TRBV28 and TRBJ2-7; possible D gene TRBD2, 5 bases. V lost 5 bases to trimming and J lost 1 base, with 12 bases between them. In germline, CDR1 is MDHEN, CDR2 SYDVKM. The CDR3 extends over 14 amino acids. The CDR3 sequence: CASSPAGVSYEQYF. The CDR3 coding sequence is TGTGCCAGCAGTCCCGCGGGTGTTTCCTACGAGCAGTACTTC.

V and J are TRBV4-1 and TRBJ2-1; D may be TRBD2 (6 bases). This CDR3 spans 13 amino acids. Germline CDR1 and CDR2: MGHRA and YSYEKL. V lost 1 base to trimming and J lost 12 bases, with 13 bases between them. The CDR3 protein is CASSQVGGATQFF. The DNA of the CDR3 is TGCGCCAGCAGCCAAGTTGGAGGGGCAACGCAGTTCTTC.

V is TRBV6-1 and J is TRBJ1-3; D ambiguous. This CDR3 is built from 15 residues. Germline V gene lookup returns CDR1 MNHNS and CDR2 SASEGT. The V gene lost 1 base and the J gene lost 4 bases, with 11 bases spanning the gap. CDR3: CASSEEGVTGNTIYF. The CDR3 nucleotides read TGTGCCAGCAGTGAAGAGGGAGTTACAGGAAACACCATATATTTT.

The V and J genes are TRBV27 and TRBJ2-5, with D possibly matching TRBD1 (6 bases). CDR3 size: 16 residues. Germline CDR1 MNHEY, CDR2 SMNVEV (reference sequence). With 7 bases removed from V and 1 base from J, the gap between germline ends came to 19 bases. The CDR3 loop reads CASKQSRDIPQETQYF. CDR3 bases: TGTGCCAGCAAACAATCCCGGGACATACCCCAAGAGACCCAGTACTTC.

This clone was seen a handful of times. The chain is built from TRBV5-1 and TRBJ2-1, with D possibly matching TRBD2 (5 bases). Germline loops: CDR1 SGHRS, CDR2 YFSETQ. There are 13 residues in the CDR3. The V gene lost 1 base and the J gene lost 7 bases, with 9 bases spanning the gap. The CDR3 DNA sequence: TGCGCCAGCAGCTTGTCCCCGGGGAATGAGCAGTTCTTC. Amino acid sequence: CASSLSPGNEQFF.

The rearrangement uses TRBV28 and TRBJ1-1; D remains unclear. Germline V CDR1 and CDR2: MDHEN, SYDVKM. Trimming pared 3 bases from V and 0 bases from J, leaving 11 bases between. The CDR3 contains 15 residues. The CDR3 sequence: CASSLAGRMNTEAFF. The DNA of the CDR3 is TGTGCCAGCAGTTTGGCGGGCAGGATGAACACTGAAGCTTTCTTT.

The chain has TRBV2 and TRBJ2-7, with 7 positions matching TRBD1. The J segment lost 3 bases and the V segment lost 6 bases, leaving 8 bases of the junction unmatched. The CDR3 runs 14 residues. From germline, CDR1 is SNHLY and CDR2 FYNNEI. The CDR3 loop reads CASRGDRTNYEQYF. CDR3 bases: TGTGCCAGCAGGGGGGACAGAACCAACTACGAGCAGTACTTC. The entire variable domain, with the rest obtained from reference TRBV2 and TRBJ2-7, is as follows: EPEVTQTPSHQVTQMGQEVILRCVPISNHLYFYWYRQILGQKVEFLVSFYNNEISEKSEIFDDQFSVERPDGSNFTLKIRSTKLEDSAMYFCASRGDRTNYEQYFGPGTRLTVT.

This clone showed up just a few times. The chain combines TRBV6-5 with TRBJ1-5; 7 nucleotides agree with TRBD1. The CDR3 sequence is 14 residues long. Germline CDR1 is MNHEY and CDR2 is SVGAGI. Germline trimming cut 6 bases from V and 9 bases from J; bases unmatched to any gene: 11. The CDR3 protein is CASRRDSRGGPQHF. The CDR3 DNA reads as TGTGCCAGCAGACGGGACAGTCGAGGGGGGCCCCAGCATTTT.